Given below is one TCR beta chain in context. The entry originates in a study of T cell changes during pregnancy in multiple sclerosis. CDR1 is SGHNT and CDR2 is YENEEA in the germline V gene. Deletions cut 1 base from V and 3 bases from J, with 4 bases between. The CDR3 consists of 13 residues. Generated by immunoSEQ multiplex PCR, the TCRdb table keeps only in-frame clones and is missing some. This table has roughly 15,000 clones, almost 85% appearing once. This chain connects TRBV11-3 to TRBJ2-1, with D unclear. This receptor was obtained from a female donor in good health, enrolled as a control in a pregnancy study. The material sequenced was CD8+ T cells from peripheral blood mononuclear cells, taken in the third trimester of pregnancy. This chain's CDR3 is CASSLVYYNEQFF. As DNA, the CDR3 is TGTGCCAGCAGCTTAGTCTACTACAATGAGCAGTTCTTC. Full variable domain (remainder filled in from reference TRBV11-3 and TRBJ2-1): EAGVVQSPRYKIIEKKQPVAFWCNPISGHNTLYWYLQNLGQGPELLIRYENEEAVDDSQLPKDRFSAERLKGVDSTLKIQPAELGDSAVYLCASSLVYYNEQFFGPGTRLTVL.